The 8 T cell receptor beta chains below were found in one sample sequenced in a study of T cell responses to AZD1222 COVID-19 vaccine. Sequencing used immunoSEQ multiplex PCR; TCRdb keeps in-frame clones, though not all of them. The sample includes around 160,000 clones, 88% of them seen just once. The sequenced sample was peripheral blood, obtained on day 0 of AZD1222 vaccination. These receptors were obtained from an adult in good health.

V is TRBV7-8 and J is TRBJ1-2; D is unresolved. This CDR3 is built from 14 residues. Deletions cut 0 bases from V and 3 bases from J, with 8 bases between. Germline V lookup: CDR1 SGHVS, CDR2 FQNEAQ. The CDR3 is CASSLAPRYYGYTF. The CDR3 DNA is TGTGCCAGCAGCTTAGCCCCCCGGTACTATGGCTACACCTTC.

The rearrangement joins TRBV30 to TRBJ1-4; 7 bases are shared with TRBD1. Per germline, CDR1 GTSNPN and CDR2 SVGIG (reference sequence). The CDR3 has 15 amino acids. J gave up 8 bases and V 4 bases, and 13 bases lay outside the gene matches. The DNA of the CDR3 is TGTGCCTGGAACGGCTTTGACAGGGAGGAGGAAAAACTGTTTTTT. Its translation is CAWNGFDREEEKLFF.

The V gene is TRBV4-3, the J gene TRBJ2-6; D is unclear. V lost 0 bases to trimming and J lost 2 bases, with 8 bases between them. Germline V gene data show CDR1 as LGHNA and CDR2 as YSLEER. The CDR3 has 16 residues. The DNA of the CDR3 is TGCGCCAGCAGCCAAGATCCTGTTCCTGGGGCCAACGTCCTGACTTTC. It specifies CASSQDPVPGANVLTF.

V usage is TRBV3-1 (or the pseudogene TRBV3-2) and J usage is TRBJ1-3; weak D call: TRBD1 (6 bases). The V end was cut by 1 base, the J end by 8 bases, with 15 bases between. Germline CDR1 reads LGHDT; CDR2 reads YNNKEL (reference sequence). The CDR3 extends over 15 amino acids. DNA for the CDR3: TGTGCCAGCAGCCAAGCCGGGGGGGGCGAGGACACCATATATTTT. This translates into CASSQAGGGEDTIYF.

This clone was seen a single time. The chain recombines TRBV27 with TRBJ1-5; D is perhaps TRBD1 (6 bases). Germline CDR1 is MNHEY and CDR2 is SMNVEV (reference sequence). This CDR3 contains 13 residues. V was shortened by 4 bases and J by 9 bases, with 13 bases between the two germline ends. The CDR3 is CASSSDSYPPQHF. The CDR3 DNA is TGTGCCAGCAGTTCGGACAGCTACCCGCCCCAGCATTTT.

V and J are TRBV5-1 and TRBJ1-2; no definite D call. Trimming left V 4 bases short and J 14 bases short, with 18 bases between. The CDR3 extends over 12 amino acids. Per germline, CDR1 SGHRS and CDR2 YFSETQ. CDR3 sequence reads: CASSPRPEVLTF. The CDR3 nucleotides are TGCGCCAGCAGCCCCAGGCCAGAGGTCCTTACCTTC.

This chain joins TRBV5-1 and TRBJ1-4; D not certain. The CDR3 is 14 amino acids. Germline V gene data show CDR1 as SGHRS and CDR2 as YFSETQ. Deletions cut 2 bases from V and 0 bases from J, with 5 bases between. CDR3 in DNA: TGCGCCAGCAGCTTTGGCGCAACTAATGAAAAACTGTTTTTT. Protein: CASSFGATNEKLFF.

V is TRBV2 and J is TRBJ1-6; weak D call: TRBD1 (6 bases). V was trimmed by 6 bases and J by 14 bases, leaving 14 bases between them. In germline, CDR1 is SNHLY, CDR2 FYNNEI. The CDR3 length is 12 residues. The CDR3 loop is CASRQGITTLHF. CDR3 coding DNA: TGTGCCAGCAGGCAGGGGATTACCACCCTCCACTTT.